These T cell receptor beta chains were read from a single sample in a study of neoadjuvant anti-PD-1 for oral cavity cancer. Generated by immunoSEQ multiplex PCR, the TCRdb table keeps only in-frame clones and is missing some. The sample shows approximately 13,000 clones, about three fifths of them seen only once. Sequencing used PBMCs, obtained before nivolumab (anti-PD-1) treatment. The source is a person between 40 and 79 years old with oral cavity squamous cell carcinoma. Both conserved end residues are part of each CDR3. The D gene is left open where the match is weak. Clone size is given for some rows only: seen once, a few or many times, or a class if the clone is expanded.

V gene	J gene	D gene	clone size	CDR3 protein	CDR3 DNA
TRBV30	TRBJ2-7	.	few	CAWSAVQGLTLTEQYF	TGTGCCTGGAGCGCGGTTCAGGGACTCACTCTAACCGAGCAGTACTTC
TRBV6-5	TRBJ2-7	TRBD2	.	CASRPGLDYEQYF	TGTGCCAGCAGGCCGGGACTAGACTACGAGCAGTACTTC
TRBV6-6	TRBJ1-2	.	.	CASSQGYGYTF	TGTGCCAGCAGCCAGGGATATGGCTACACCTTC
TRBV5-4	TRBJ1-2	.	.	CASSLSSSVNYGYTF	TGTGCCAGCAGCTTGAGTTCGTCAGTTAACTATGGCTACACCTTC
TRBV9	TRBJ1-2	.	few	CASSEPGVVHGYTF	TGTGCCAGCAGCGAGCCAGGAGTGGTCCATGGCTACACCTTC
TRBV29-1	TRBJ2-5	TRBD1	.	CSVLTGAMETQYF	TGCAGCGTGTTAACAGGGGCCATGGAGACCCAGTACTTC
TRBV5-6	TRBJ2-7	TRBD1	few	CASSILDRGADEQYF	TGTGCCAGCAGTATCTTAGACAGGGGGGCCGACGAGCAGTACTTC
TRBV25-1	TRBJ1-1	.	.	CASTEGSAGTEAFF	TGTGCCAGCACTGAGGGGTCTGCAGGCACTGAAGCTTTCTTT
TRBV6-1	TRBJ2-7	.	.	CASSDWGKYEQYF	TGTGCCAGCAGTGACTGGGGGAAGTACGAGCAGTACTTC
TRBV7-9	TRBJ1-6	.	.	CASSSNIDRSSYNSPLHF	TGTGCCAGCAGCTCGAATATTGACAGAAGCTCCTATAATTCACCCCTCCACTTT